The clone carrying this T cell receptor (beta chain) was detected only once. Its antigen is still unknown. This entry comes from a study of CD8+ T cells in alopecia areata. Study-wide results and caveats: Lesional scalp displayed greater clonality than normal scalp, most notably in alopecia totalis/universalis.

The treatment was: oral pan-JAK inhibitor, 5-10 mg twice daily. Per the germline V gene, CDR1 is MNHEY and CDR2 is SVGAGI. This CDR3 region has 13 residues. Trimming cost V 6 bases and J 4 bases, with 12 bases left between them. Isolated RNA was reverse transcribed into cDNA used as the sequencing template. The assay was immunoSEQ multiplex PCR, and TCRdb's table has in-frame clones only and misses some. The sample has about 110,000 clones, around 53% seen once. This sequence joins TRBV6-5 and TRBJ1-2, with a tentative D call TRBD1 (6 bases). The source was CD8+ T cells sorted from blood, collected at week 24, from a patient treated with tofacitinib. This clonotype was sampled from a human donor with alopecia areata. DNA of the CDR3: TGTGCCAGCAGCTCGGGGGCACTCTATGGCTACACCTTC. Residues: CASSSGALYGYTF.